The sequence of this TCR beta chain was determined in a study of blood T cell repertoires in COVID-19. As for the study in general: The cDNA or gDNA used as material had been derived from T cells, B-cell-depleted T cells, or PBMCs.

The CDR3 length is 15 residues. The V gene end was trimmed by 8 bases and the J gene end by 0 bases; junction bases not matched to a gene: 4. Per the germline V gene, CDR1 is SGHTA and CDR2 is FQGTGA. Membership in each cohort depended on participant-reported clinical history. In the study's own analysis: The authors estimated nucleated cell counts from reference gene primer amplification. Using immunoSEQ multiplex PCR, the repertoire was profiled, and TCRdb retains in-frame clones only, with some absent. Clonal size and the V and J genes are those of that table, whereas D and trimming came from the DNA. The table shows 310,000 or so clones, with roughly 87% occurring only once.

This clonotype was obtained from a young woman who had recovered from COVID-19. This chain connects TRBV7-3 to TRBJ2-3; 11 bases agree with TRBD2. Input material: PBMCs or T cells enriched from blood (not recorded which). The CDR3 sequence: CASARLAGSTDTQYF. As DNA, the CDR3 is TGTGCCAGCGCCCGACTAGCGGGAAGCACAGATACGCAGTATTTT. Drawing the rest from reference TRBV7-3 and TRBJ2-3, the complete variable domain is GAGVSQTPSNKVTEKGKYVELRCDPISGHTALYWYRQSLGQGPEFLIYFQGTGAADDSGLPNDRFFAVRPEGSVSTLKIQRTERGDSAVYLCASARLAGSTDTQYFGPGTRLTVL.